These 13 T cell receptor beta chains were sequenced from one sample in a study of blood T cell repertoires in COVID-19. The repertoire was sequenced with immunoSEQ multiplex PCR; TCRdb's copy has only in-frame clones and lacks some. The sample includes roughly 190,000 clones, approximately 89% of them seen just once. Sequencing was done on a sample of PBMCs or T cells enriched from blood (not recorded which). These receptors were obtained from a woman aged 18-29 years who had recovered from COVID-19.

The chain employs TRBV10-3 and TRBJ2-2; 9 bases match TRBD1. In germline, CDR1 is ENHRY, CDR2 SYGVKD. This CDR3 has 15 amino acids. With V trimmed by 10 bases and J by 5 bases, 11 bases remained unmatched. The CDR3 protein is CATLAGTGRTGELFF. The CDR3 bases are TGTGCCACATTAGCCGGGACAGGGCGGACCGGGGAGCTGTTTTTT.

The chain carries TRBV7-3 and TRBJ2-7, with 7 positions matching TRBD2. This CDR3 comprises 14 residues. From germline, CDR1 is SGHTA and CDR2 FQGTGA. J lost 3 bases, V lost 5 bases, and 7 bases had no gene match. CDR3 DNA: TGTGCCAGCAGCCCCTCCGGGGGGAGCTACGAGCAGTACTTC. This translates into CASSPSGGSYEQYF.

The chain joins TRBV6-2 or TRBV6-3 to TRBJ2-7; D is uncertain. Per germline, CDR1 MNHEY and CDR2 SVGEGT. The length of the CDR3 is 14 residues. V lost 0 bases, J lost 4 bases, and 10 bases lay in between. The CDR3 nucleotides read TGTGCCAGCAGTTACTCGATTCCGGGTTACGAGCAGTACTTC. This encodes CASSYSIPGYEQYF.

The chain recombines TRBV13 with TRBJ2-7; 16 bases map to TRBD2. The trim removed 4 bases at V and 2 bases at J, leaving 2 bases unmatched. The CDR3 consists of 16 residues. Germline V gives CDR1 PRHDT, CDR2 FYEKMQ (reference sequence). DNA of the CDR3: TGTGCCAGCAGCTCGGGACTAGCGGGGGGGACCTACGAGCAGTACTTC. It specifies CASSSGLAGGTYEQYF. Complete variable domain (other parts from reference TRBV13 and TRBJ2-7): AAGVIQSPRHLIKEKRETATLKCYPIPRHDTVYWYQQGPGQDPQFLISFYEKMQSDKGSIPDRFSAQQFSDYHSELNMSSLELGDSALYFCASSSGLAGGTYEQYFGPGTRLTVT.

The V gene is TRBV5-4, the J gene TRBJ1-3; TRBD1 might be the D (6 bases). Trimming stripped 1 base from V and 4 bases from J, with 12 bases between. The CDR3 runs to 15 residues. Germline V gene data show CDR1 as SGHNT and CDR2 as YYREEE (reference sequence). CDR3 DNA: TGTGCCAGCAGCTTGAACCGCGGACAGGGAAACACCATATATTTT. Its translation: CASSLNRGQGNTIYF.

V and J are TRBV13 and TRBJ2-3, with a tentative D call TRBD1 (5 bases). Germline CDR1 and CDR2: PRHDT and FYEKMQ (reference sequence). This CDR3 region has 13 residues. V was cut by 3 bases and J by 5 bases, with 9 bases left in between. This chain's CDR3 is CASSLGRGDTQYF. The CDR3 DNA is TGTGCCAGCAGCTTGGGGCGCGGAGATACGCAGTATTTT.

With respect to this clone: Distinct nucleotide sequences in the sample also encode this CDR3. J is TRBJ1-1 and V is TRBV11-2; D not certain. The length of the CDR3 is 13 residues. V lost 0 bases to trimming and J lost 1 base, with 3 bases between them. Germline lookup yields CDR1 SGHAT and CDR2 FQNNGV. The CDR3 nucleotides are TGTGCCAGCAGCTTAGACGGGAACACTGAAGCTTTCTTT. Residues: CASSLDGNTEAFF.

The chain combines TRBV9 with TRBJ2-5; D remains unclear. Trimming shortened V by 4 bases and J by 3 bases, and 7 bases separated the two germline ends. The CDR3 is 12 residues long. CDR1 SGDLS and CDR2 YYNGEE come from the germline V gene. CDR3: CASSRLEETQYF. The CDR3 nucleotides read TGTGCCAGCAGCCGACTTGAAGAGACCCAGTACTTC.

The J gene is TRBJ2-7, the V gene TRBV5-6; perhaps TRBD2 as D (7 bases). Germline V gene sequence: CDR1 SGHDT, CDR2 YYEEEE. CDR3 length: 14 residues. V was trimmed by 3 bases and J by 2 bases, leaving 12 bases between them. CDR3 region: CASSSRGGTYEQYF. CDR3 DNA: TGTGCCAGCAGCTCTAGGGGGGGGACCTACGAGCAGTACTTC.

V and J are TRBV14 and TRBJ2-7, with D maybe TRBD2 (5 bases). V lost 0 bases, J lost 11 bases, and 14 bases lay in between. Germline CDR1 SGHDN, CDR2 FVKESK. The CDR3 totals 13 residues. The CDR3 protein is CASSQDLTGLKYF. DNA of the CDR3: TGTGCCAGCAGCCAAGATCTGACGGGGTTGAAGTACTTC.

V usage is TRBV3-1 (or the pseudogene TRBV3-2) and J usage is TRBJ1-2, with D uncertain. Looked up from germline, CDR1 is LGHDT and CDR2 is YNNKEL (reference sequence). The ends were cut back, 5 bases at V and 5 bases at J, with 15 bases in the middle. The CDR3 spans 14 residues. The DNA for the CDR3 is TGTGCCAGCAGCAAAGCGACCCCGGGGTATGGCTACACCTTC. Translation: CASSKATPGYGYTF.

The CDR3 protein is CASSSFGQVNEAFF. Here the CDR3 DNA reads TGTGCCAGCAGTTCTTTCGGACAGGTGAATGAAGCTTTCTTT. The V gene is TRBV28, the J gene TRBJ1-1, with 7 bases aligning to TRBD1. This CDR3 comprises 14 residues. In germline, CDR1 is MDHEN, CDR2 SYDVKM. The ends lost 4 bases at V and 7 bases at J; junction bases unmatched: 9.

The rearrangement links TRBV28 to TRBJ2-7; 10 bases are a match to TRBD2. CDR3 length equals 15 residues. The junction had 10 bases not matched to a gene; V was cut back by 8 bases and J by 3 bases. Germline values: CDR1 MDHEN, CDR2 SYDVKM. The CDR3 DNA reads as TGTGCCAGCCGGGCTAGCGGGAGCATACTCTACGAGCAGTACTTC. It specifies CASRASGSILYEQYF.